The 5 T cell receptor beta chains listed next were all sequenced from one sample in a study of cytomegalovirus exposure and HLA in healthy donors. PCR used 60 Vbeta primers and 13 Jbeta primers. Some clones are missing from TCRdb's copy, which holds only in-frame ones; the method was immunoSEQ multiplex PCR. This table holds fewer than 95,000 clones, 85% found once. Sequenced material: PBMCs. All receptors derive from a man aged 40-50 years in good health and CMV-seropositive.

The CDR3 loop is CATSRDARTRGGQETQYF. CDR3 in DNA: TGTGCCACCAGCAGAGATGCCCGGACTAGAGGTGGCCAAGAGACCCAGTACTTC. V and J are TRBV15 and TRBJ2-5; 7 bases line up with TRBD2. V lost 0 bases, J lost 1 base, and 11 bases stayed unmatched. The CDR3 contains 18 residues. Germline values: CDR1 LNHNV, CDR2 YYDKDF (reference sequence).

This clone has just a few counts. This rearrangement joins TRBV7-2 to TRBJ2-3, with unresolved D. Trimming took 4 bases from V and 2 from J, leaving 4 bases between them. This CDR3 is 12 amino acids long. The V gene's germline CDR1 is SGHTA and CDR2 FQGNSA. CDR3 residues: CASSSYTDTQYF. CDR3 DNA: TGTGCCAGCAGCTCCTACACAGATACGCAGTATTTT.

This clone was seen once. This sequence joins TRBV19 and TRBJ1-2; D is ambiguous. V dropped 5 bases and J dropped 4 bases, with 11 bases sitting between them. CDR1 and CDR2 from the germline V gene are LNHDA and SQIVND (reference sequence). The CDR3 consists of 13 residues. In nucleotides, the CDR3 is TGTGCCAGTAGTTTCAGTCCCCTCTATGGCTACACCTTC. Protein product: CASSFSPLYGYTF.

This chain connects TRBV7-9 to TRBJ2-5; TRBD1 agrees at 7 bases. V was pared by 3 bases and J by 1 base, with 5 bases of the junction left unmatched. The CDR3 is 15 residues long. Germline V gives CDR1 SEHNR, CDR2 FQNEAQ (reference sequence). DNA of the CDR3: TGTGCCAGCAGCTTCTTCGGGGACAGCCAAGAGACCCAGTACTTC. Protein product: CASSFFGDSQETQYF.

The chain carries TRBV19 and TRBJ2-2; possibly TRBD2 for D (6 bases). V was trimmed by 5 bases and J by 4 bases, leaving 11 bases between them. Germline loops: CDR1 LNHDA, CDR2 SQIVND (reference sequence). The CDR3 is 14 residues long. The CDR3 loop is CASSEPTSTGELFF. The CDR3 bases are TGTGCCAGTAGTGAGCCGACTAGCACCGGGGAGCTGTTTTTT.